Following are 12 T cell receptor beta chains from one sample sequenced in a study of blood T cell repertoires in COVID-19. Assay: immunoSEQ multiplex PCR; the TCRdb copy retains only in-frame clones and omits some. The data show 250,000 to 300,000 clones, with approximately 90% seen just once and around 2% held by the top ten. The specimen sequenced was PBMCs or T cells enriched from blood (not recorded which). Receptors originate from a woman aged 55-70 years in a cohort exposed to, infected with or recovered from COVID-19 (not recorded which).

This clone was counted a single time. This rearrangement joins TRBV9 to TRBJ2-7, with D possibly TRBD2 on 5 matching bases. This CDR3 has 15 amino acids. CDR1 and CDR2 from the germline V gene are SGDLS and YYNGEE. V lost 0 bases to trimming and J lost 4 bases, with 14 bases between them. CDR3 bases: TGTGCCAGCAGCGTAGACGTGGGAGCTCCATACGAGCAGTACTTC. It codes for CASSVDVGAPYEQYF.

The CDR3 DNA reads TGTGCCAGCAGCCCCCCCATGGGTAGCGGGAGAGCCTACAATGAGCAGTTCTTC. Translation: CASSPPMGSGRAYNEQFF. The gene calls are TRBV28 and TRBJ2-1; TRBD2 agrees at 9 bases. The CDR3 length is 18 residues. The J segment lost 2 bases and the V segment lost 6 bases, leaving 14 bases of the junction unmatched. Germline V CDR1 and CDR2: MDHEN, SYDVKM.

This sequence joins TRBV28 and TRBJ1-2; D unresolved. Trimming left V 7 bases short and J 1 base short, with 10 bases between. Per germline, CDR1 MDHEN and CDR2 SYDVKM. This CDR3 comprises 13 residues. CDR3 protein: CASKRTINYGYTF. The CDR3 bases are TGTGCCAGCAAGCGTACGATTAACTATGGCTACACCTTC.

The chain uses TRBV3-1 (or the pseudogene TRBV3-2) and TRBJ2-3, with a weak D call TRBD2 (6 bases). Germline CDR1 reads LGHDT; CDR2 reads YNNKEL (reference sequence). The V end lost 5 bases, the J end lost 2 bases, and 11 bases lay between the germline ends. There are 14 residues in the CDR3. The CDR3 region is CASSSRDFTDTQYF. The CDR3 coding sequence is TGTGCCAGCAGCTCCCGGGACTTCACAGATACGCAGTATTTT.

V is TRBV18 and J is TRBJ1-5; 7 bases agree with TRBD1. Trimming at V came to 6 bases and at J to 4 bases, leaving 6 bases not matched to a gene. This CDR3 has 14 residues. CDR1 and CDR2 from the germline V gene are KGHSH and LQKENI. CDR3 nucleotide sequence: TGTGCCAGCTCCCTAGGACAGGTAAATCAGCCCCAGCATTTT. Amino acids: CASSLGQVNQPQHF.

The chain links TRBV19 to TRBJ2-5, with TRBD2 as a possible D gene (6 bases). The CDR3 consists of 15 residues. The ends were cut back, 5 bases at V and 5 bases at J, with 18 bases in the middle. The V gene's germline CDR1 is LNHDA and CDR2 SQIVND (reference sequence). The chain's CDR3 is CASSLGGGYWETQYF. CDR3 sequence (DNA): TGTGCCAGTAGTTTGGGCGGAGGGTATTGGGAGACCCAGTACTTC.

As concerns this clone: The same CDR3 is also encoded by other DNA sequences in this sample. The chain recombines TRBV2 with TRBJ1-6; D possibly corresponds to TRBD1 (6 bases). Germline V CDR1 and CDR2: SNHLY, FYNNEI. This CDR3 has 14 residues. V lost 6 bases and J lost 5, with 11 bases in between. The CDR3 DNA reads TGTGCCAGCAGGAACAGGGTCAATAATTCACCCCTCCACTTT. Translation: CASRNRVNNSPLHF.

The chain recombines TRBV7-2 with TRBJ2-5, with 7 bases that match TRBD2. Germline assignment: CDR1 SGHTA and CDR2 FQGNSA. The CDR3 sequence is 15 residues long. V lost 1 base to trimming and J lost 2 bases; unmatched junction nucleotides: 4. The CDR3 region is CASSLVGAGQETQYF. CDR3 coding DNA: TGTGCCAGCAGCTTAGTGGGAGCGGGGCAAGAGACCCAGTACTTC.

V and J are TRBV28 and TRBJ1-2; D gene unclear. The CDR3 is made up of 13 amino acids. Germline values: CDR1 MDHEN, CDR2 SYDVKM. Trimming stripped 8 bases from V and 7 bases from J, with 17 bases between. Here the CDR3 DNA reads TGTGCCAGCCAAAGAACTAATCCGATTGGCTACACCTTC. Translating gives CASQRTNPIGYTF.

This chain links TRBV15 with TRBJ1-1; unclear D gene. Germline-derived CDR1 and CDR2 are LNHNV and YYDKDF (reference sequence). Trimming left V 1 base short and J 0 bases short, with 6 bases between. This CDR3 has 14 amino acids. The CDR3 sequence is CATSRAVMNTEAFF. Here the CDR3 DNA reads TGTGCCACCAGCAGAGCAGTAATGAACACTGAAGCTTTCTTT.

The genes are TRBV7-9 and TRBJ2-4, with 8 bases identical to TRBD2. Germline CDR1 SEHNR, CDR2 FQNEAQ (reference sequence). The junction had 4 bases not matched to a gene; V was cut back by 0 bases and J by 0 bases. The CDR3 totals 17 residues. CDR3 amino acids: CASSLASGGIAKNIQYF. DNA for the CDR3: TGTGCCAGCAGCTTAGCTTCGGGGGGGATAGCCAAAAACATTCAGTACTTC. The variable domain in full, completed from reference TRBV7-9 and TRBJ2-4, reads DTGVSQNPRHKITKRGQNVTFRCDPISEHNRLYWYRQTLGQGPEFLTYFQNEAQLEKSRLLSDRFSAERPKGSFSTLEIQRTEQGDSAMYLCASSLASGGIAKNIQYFGAGTRLSVL.

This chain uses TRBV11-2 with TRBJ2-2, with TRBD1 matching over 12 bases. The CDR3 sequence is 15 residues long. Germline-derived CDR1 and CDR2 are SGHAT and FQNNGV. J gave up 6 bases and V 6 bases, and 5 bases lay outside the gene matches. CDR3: CASRKGQGAAGELFF. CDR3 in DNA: TGTGCCAGCAGAAAGGGACAGGGGGCAGCCGGGGAGCTGTTTTTT.